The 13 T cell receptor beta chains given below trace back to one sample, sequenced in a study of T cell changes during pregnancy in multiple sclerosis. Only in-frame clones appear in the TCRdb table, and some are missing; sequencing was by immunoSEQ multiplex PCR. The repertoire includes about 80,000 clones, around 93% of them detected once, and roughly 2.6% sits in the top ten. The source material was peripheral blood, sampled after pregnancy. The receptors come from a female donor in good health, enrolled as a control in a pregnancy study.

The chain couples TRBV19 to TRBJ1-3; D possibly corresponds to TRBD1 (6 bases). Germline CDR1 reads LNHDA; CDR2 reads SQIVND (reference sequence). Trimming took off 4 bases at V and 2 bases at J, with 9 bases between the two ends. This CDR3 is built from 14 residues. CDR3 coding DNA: TGTGCCAGTAGTAGCGGACAGCCTGGAAACACCATATATTTT. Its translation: CASSSGQPGNTIYF.

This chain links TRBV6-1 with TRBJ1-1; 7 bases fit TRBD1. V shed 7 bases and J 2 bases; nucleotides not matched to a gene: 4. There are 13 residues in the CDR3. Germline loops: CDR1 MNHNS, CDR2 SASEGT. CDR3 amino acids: CASTRQGNTEAFF. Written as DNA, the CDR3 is TGTGCCAGCACCCGACAGGGAAACACTGAAGCTTTCTTT.

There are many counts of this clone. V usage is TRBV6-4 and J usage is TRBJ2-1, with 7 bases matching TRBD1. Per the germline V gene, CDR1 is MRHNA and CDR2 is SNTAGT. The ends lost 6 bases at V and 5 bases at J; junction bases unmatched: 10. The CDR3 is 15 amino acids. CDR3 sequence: CASSPEGAGHNEQFF. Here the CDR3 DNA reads TGTGCCAGCAGCCCTGAGGGGGCAGGTCACAATGAGCAGTTCTTC.

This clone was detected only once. The CDR3 loop is CASSPDTNQPQHF. The CDR3 nucleotides read TGTGCCAGCAGCCCCGACACTAATCAGCCCCAGCATTTT. V and J are TRBV7-9 and TRBJ1-5; D is ambiguous. This CDR3 region has 13 residues. The V and J ends lost 5 bases and 4 bases respectively, with 9 bases between them. The V gene's germline CDR1 is SEHNR and CDR2 FQNEAQ (reference sequence).

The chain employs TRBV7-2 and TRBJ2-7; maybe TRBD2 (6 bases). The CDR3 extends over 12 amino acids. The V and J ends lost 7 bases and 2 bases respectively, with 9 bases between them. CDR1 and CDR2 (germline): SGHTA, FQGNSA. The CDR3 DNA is TGTGCCAGCAAGGGACTTCCCTACGAGCAGTACTTC. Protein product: CASKGLPYEQYF.

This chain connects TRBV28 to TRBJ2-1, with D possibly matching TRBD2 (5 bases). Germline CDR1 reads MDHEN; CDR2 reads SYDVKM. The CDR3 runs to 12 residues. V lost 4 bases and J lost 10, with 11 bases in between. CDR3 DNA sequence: TGTGCCAGCAGTTCGGACGCGGGCGAGCAGTTCTTC. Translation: CASSSDAGEQFF.

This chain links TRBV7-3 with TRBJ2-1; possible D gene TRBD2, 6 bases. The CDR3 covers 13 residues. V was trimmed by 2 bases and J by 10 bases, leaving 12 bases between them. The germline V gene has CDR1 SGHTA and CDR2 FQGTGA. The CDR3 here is CASSLRGRGEQFF. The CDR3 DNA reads TGTGCCAGCAGCTTACGGGGGAGAGGCGAGCAGTTCTTC.

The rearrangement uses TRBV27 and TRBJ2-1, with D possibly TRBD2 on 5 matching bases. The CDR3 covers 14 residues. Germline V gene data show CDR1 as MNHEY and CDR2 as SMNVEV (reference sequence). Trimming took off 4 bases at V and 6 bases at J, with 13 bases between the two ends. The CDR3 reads CASSYGGASNEQFF. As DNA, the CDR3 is TGTGCCAGCAGTTATGGAGGTGCGAGCAATGAGCAGTTCTTC.

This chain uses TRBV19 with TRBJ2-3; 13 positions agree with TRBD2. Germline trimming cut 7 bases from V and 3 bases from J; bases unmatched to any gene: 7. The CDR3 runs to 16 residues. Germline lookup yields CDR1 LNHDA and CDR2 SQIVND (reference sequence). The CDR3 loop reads CASNLGTSGATDTQYF. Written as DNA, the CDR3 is TGTGCCAGTAACCTCGGGACTAGCGGGGCAACAGATACGCAGTATTTT.

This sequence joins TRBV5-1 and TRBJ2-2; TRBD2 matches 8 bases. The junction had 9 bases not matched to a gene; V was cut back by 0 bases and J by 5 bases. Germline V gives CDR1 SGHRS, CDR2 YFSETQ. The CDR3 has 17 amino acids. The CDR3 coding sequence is TGCGCCAGCAGCTTGGCCGGGGGGGCCTTAGGGACCGGGGAGCTGTTTTTT. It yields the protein CASSLAGGALGTGELFF.

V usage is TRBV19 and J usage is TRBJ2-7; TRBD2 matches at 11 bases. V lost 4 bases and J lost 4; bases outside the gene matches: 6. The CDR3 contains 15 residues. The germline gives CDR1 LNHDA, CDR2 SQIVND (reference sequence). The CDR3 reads CASSTTSGVPYEQYF. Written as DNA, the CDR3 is TGTGCCAGTAGTACGACTAGCGGGGTCCCATACGAGCAGTACTTC.

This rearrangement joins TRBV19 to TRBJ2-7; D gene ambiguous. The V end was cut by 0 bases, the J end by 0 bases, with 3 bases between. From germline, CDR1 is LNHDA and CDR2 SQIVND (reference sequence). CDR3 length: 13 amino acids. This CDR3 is CASSIDRSYEQYF. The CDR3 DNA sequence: TGTGCCAGTAGTATAGATCGCTCCTACGAGCAGTACTTC.

The CDR3 here is CASSSPKGGINEKLFF. CDR3 DNA sequence: TGTGCCAGCAGCTCGCCAAAAGGGGGAATTAATGAAAAACTGTTTTTT. This chain connects TRBV7-9 to TRBJ1-4, with TRBD1 as a possible D gene (6 bases). Trimming cost V 4 bases and J 4 bases, with 16 bases left between them. Germline assignment: CDR1 SEHNR and CDR2 FQNEAQ (reference sequence). This CDR3 is built from 16 residues.